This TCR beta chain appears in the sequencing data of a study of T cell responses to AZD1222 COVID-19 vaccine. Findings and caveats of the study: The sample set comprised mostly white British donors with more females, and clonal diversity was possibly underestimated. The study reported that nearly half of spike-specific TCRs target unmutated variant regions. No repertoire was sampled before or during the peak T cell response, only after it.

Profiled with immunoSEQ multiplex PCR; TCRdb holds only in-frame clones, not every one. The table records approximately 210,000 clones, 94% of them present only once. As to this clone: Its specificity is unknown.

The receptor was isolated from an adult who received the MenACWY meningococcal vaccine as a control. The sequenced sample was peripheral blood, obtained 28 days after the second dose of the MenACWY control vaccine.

CDR3 nucleotide sequence: TGTGCCAGCAGCTCCCGGGACAGGGGTGCCTACGAGCAGTACTTC. As protein: CASSSRDRGAYEQYF. This chain connects TRBV5-4 to TRBJ2-7, with 10 positions matching TRBD1. Germline loops: CDR1 SGHNT, CDR2 YYREEE (reference sequence). The J segment lost 2 bases and the V segment lost 3 bases, leaving 5 bases of the junction unmatched. This CDR3 region has 15 residues.